This TCR beta chain was sequenced in a study of early T cells in non-severe SARS-CoV-2 infection. J gave up 3 bases and V 2 bases, and 13 bases lay outside the gene matches. CDR3 length equals 18 residues. The germline V gene has CDR1 SGHTA and CDR2 FQGNSA. MiXCR, applied by TCRdb to the 5' RACE reads, yields one record per CDR3 protein. The sample lists 35,000 to 45,000 distinct CDR3 sequences; approximately 6.3% were seen once. Whole-study results and caveats: There was a bias toward anti-spike CD8 responses in VDJdb matching, which missed private and CD4 specificities.

This clonotype was recorded at least ten times. The antigen remains undetermined. This receptor was taken from an adult who was a healthcare worker with PCR-confirmed SARS-CoV-2 infection or an uninfected control (not recorded which). The rearrangement joins TRBV7-2 to TRBJ2-7; TRBD1 matches at 10 bases. Sequenced material: whole blood. The CDR3 reads CASSLSPGVGTGDYEQYF. The CDR3, as DNA: TGTGCCAGCAGCTTATCCCCCGGTGTCGGGACAGGGGACTACGAGCAGTACTTC.